This T cell receptor beta chain was profiled in a study of cytomegalovirus exposure and HLA in healthy donors. PCR amplification relied on 60 Vbeta primers (plus 13 Jbeta primers). The protocol was immunoSEQ multiplex PCR, while the TCRdb copy is restricted to in-frame clones and leaves out a portion. The table lists some 130,000 clones, 60% to 85% of them singletons, with approximately 1% in the top ten. Trimming removed 4 bases from V and 4 bases from J, with 13 bases in between. Looked up from germline, CDR1 is SGHDN and CDR2 is FVKESK. The CDR3 consists of 15 residues. The sequence derives from a human donor in good health. Sequencing was performed on PBMCs. The genes are TRBV14 and TRBJ1-4; no firm D call. This chain's CDR3 is CASSRQRSINEKLFF. The CDR3 DNA is TGTGCCAGCAGCCGCCAGCGGTCGATTAATGAAAAACTGTTTTTT.